This T cell receptor (beta chain) was profiled in a study of shared clonotypes between healthy human individuals. In the study overall: Used for every donor were three CD4 naive, three CD4 memory, two CD8 naive and one CD8 memory plate.

The CDR3 is 15 residues long. V lost 4 bases to trimming and J lost 2 bases, with 14 bases between them. The germline V gene has CDR1 LNHDA and CDR2 SQIVND (reference sequence). As to this clone: As yet, its antigen is unknown.

All the donors were Caucasian adults who lived in Nashville, Tennessee. The protocol was immunoSEQ multiplex PCR, while the TCRdb copy is restricted to in-frame clones and leaves out a portion. The table lists approximately 980,000 clones, 76% of them singletons, with over 1.3% in the top ten. Findings of the study overall: Across subsets, estimated richness was generally greater for naive than for memory populations.

The TCR sequence derives from a man aged 18 to 30 in good health. The material sequenced was memory CD4+ T cells sorted from blood. The subset here: CD45RA-negative fraction. The genes are TRBV19 and TRBJ1-2; possibly TRBD1 for D (6 bases). The CDR3 protein is CASSNSGAGNYGYTF. The CDR3 region has the DNA TGTGCCAGTAGTAACTCGGGGGCAGGCAACTATGGCTACACCTTC.